This passage covers 24 T cell receptor beta chains from one sample sequenced in a study of CD4 and CD8 cells across lung adenocarcinoma regions. MiXCR, applied by TCRdb to the PCR reads, yields one record per CDR3 protein. Among under 20,000 distinct CDR3 sequences, around 53% were seen once, and the ten largest hold 55%. Sequenced sample: CD8+ T cells from the center of a lung tumor. These receptors originate from a female donor with lung adenocarcinoma. The CD4 and CD8 labels of this study may be unreliable.

The genes are TRBV6-4 and TRBJ2-1; TRBD2 aligns across 9 bases. Trimming at V came to 2 bases and at J to 2 bases, leaving 10 bases not matched to a gene. CDR3 length equals 18 residues. CDR1 is MRHNA, CDR2 SNTAGT, per germline. CDR3 sequence reads: CASSDAPASGGTYNEQFF. The DNA of the CDR3 is TGTGCCAGCAGTGACGCCCCCGCCAGCGGGGGGACCTACAATGAGCAGTTCTTC.

This clonotype was seen many times. The J gene is TRBJ2-3, the V gene TRBV5-1, with 12 bases lining up with TRBD2. The CDR3 has 16 residues. V lost 0 bases and J lost 5; bases outside the gene matches: 4. CDR1 and CDR2 from the germline V gene are SGHRS and YFSETQ. CDR3 DNA sequence: TGCGCCAGCAGCTTGGTGCTAGCGGGGGGGAGAGATACGCAGTATTTT. Encoded protein: CASSLVLAGGRDTQYF.

This sequence joins TRBV6-5 and TRBJ2-5, with 10 positions matching TRBD1. CDR1 is MNHEY, CDR2 SVGAGI, per germline. With 4 bases clipped from V and 3 bases from J, the junction kept 5 bases outside the gene matches. The CDR3 is 15 amino acids. This CDR3 is CASSSPGQGEETQYF. CDR3 in DNA: TGTGCCAGCAGTTCCCCCGGACAGGGGGAAGAGACCCAGTACTTC.

This clonotype has at least ten counts. The chain is built from TRBV12-3 or TRBV12-4 and TRBJ2-5, with a tentative D call TRBD1 (5 bases). The CDR3 contains 12 residues. V was clipped by 5 bases and J by 5 bases, with 9 bases between them. CDR3 sequence reads: CASSKGMETQYF. The CDR3 DNA is TGTGCCAGCAGTAAGGGGATGGAGACCCAGTACTTC.

This chain joins TRBV7-2 and TRBJ2-5; 8 nucleotides match TRBD2. In germline, CDR1 is SGHTA, CDR2 FQGNSA. V was pared by 8 bases and J by 8 bases, with 13 bases of the junction left unmatched. The CDR3 consists of 14 residues. This CDR3 reads CASGHRAGVDTQYF. As DNA, the CDR3 is TGTGCCAGCGGGCATAGAGCGGGGGTGGACACCCAGTACTTC.

On this clonotype itself: No DNA is shown, since the ends of the CDR3 on it are uncertain; the CDR3 is the one TCRdb lists. The chain joins TRBV6-1 to TRBJ2-2; the table's D call TRBD1 went unverified against the DNA. In germline, CDR1 is MNHNS, CDR2 SASEGT. The CDR3 is 21 amino acids long, termini counted. The CDR3 reads CASSEQGQETQYFGNTGELFF.

The sample holds many counts of this clonotype. The chain combines TRBV6-1 with TRBJ2-1; D ambiguous. Germline V gives CDR1 MNHNS, CDR2 SASEGT. There are 10 residues in the CDR3. Between the trimmed V and J ends, which lost 4 bases and 13 bases, there was a span of 8 bases. CDR3 amino acids: CASSGAEQFF. The CDR3 DNA sequence: TGTGCCAGCAGTGGGGCGGAACAGTTCTTC.

V gene TRBV7-3 combines with J gene TRBJ2-1; 7 bases align to TRBD2. V lost 5 bases to trimming and J lost 1 base; unmatched junction nucleotides: 8. The germline gives CDR1 SGHTA, CDR2 FQGTGA. The CDR3 runs to 16 residues. The CDR3 DNA follows: TGTGCCAGCAGCCTCTTGGGGGAGGGATCCTACAATGAGCAGTTCTTC. Amino acid sequence: CASSLLGEGSYNEQFF.

V is TRBV6-5 and J is TRBJ2-1; possible D gene TRBD2, 5 bases. Trimming cost V 2 bases and J 3 bases, with 8 bases left between them. The CDR3 is 14 residues long. Germline loops: CDR1 MNHEY, CDR2 SVGAGI. The CDR3 loop reads CASSYLTSYNEQFF. CDR3 DNA sequence: TGTGCCAGCAGTTACCTAACTAGCTACAATGAGCAGTTCTTC.

The chain couples TRBV7-6 to TRBJ2-2, with TRBD2 as a possible D gene (6 bases). V gave up 1 base and J gave up 1 base, with 10 bases separating them. In germline, CDR1 is SGHVS, CDR2 FNYEAQ. The length of the CDR3 is 16 residues. CDR3 sequence (DNA): TGTGCCAGCAGCTTAGGGCAGGGAGGGAACACCGGGGAGCTGTTTTTT. It is translated as CASSLGQGGNTGELFF.

This sequence joins TRBV4-1 and TRBJ2-3; 9 bases align to TRBD1. CDR1 is MGHRA, CDR2 YSYEKL, per germline. CDR3 length: 16 residues. V gave up 2 bases and J gave up 4 bases; unmatched junction bases: 7. The CDR3 region is CASSQTGTGSADTQYF. DNA for the CDR3: TGCGCCAGCAGCCAAACCGGGACAGGGAGCGCAGATACGCAGTATTTT.

In the case of this clonotype: The junction differs from germline at one of its ends, possibly a read error. V is TRBV6-1 and J is TRBJ2-3, with D tentatively TRBD2 (6 bases). The germline CDR1 and CDR2 sequences are MNHNS and SASEGT. This CDR3 comprises 15 residues. CDR3 coding DNA: TGTGCCAGGGGTGAAACGGGCGGGGACCCAGAGACGCAGTATTTT. As protein: CARGETGGDPETQYF.

In its sample, this clonotype was seen many times. The chain is built from TRBV6-1 and TRBJ1-2; D is undetermined. Germline V gives CDR1 MNHNS, CDR2 SASEGT. Trimming shortened V by 7 bases and J by 3 bases, and 15 bases separated the two germline ends. The CDR3 sequence is 14 residues long. For the CDR3, the DNA is TGTGCCAGCACCGCTTTTATCGGTGACTATGGCTACACCTTC. It encodes CASTAFIGDYGYTF.

This clonotype was observed many times. The CDR3 reads CASSPDRDYGYTF. CDR3 DNA sequence: TGTGCCAGCAGCCCGGACAGGGACTATGGCTACACCTTC. The chain couples TRBV12-3 or TRBV12-4 to TRBJ1-2, with 8 positions matching TRBD1. CDR3 length equals 13 residues. V shed 6 bases, J shed 3 bases, and the junction held 3 bases outside the gene matches.

This clonotype was detected ten times or more. The chain is built from TRBV28 and TRBJ2-4; TRBD1 is a possible D gene (6 bases). V was clipped by 3 bases and J by 0 bases, with 12 bases between them. CDR1 is MDHEN, CDR2 SYDVKM, per germline. The CDR3 contains 16 residues. The CDR3: CASSLRTALAKNIQYF. The CDR3 DNA reads TGTGCCAGCAGTTTGAGGACAGCCCTAGCCAAAAACATTCAGTACTTC.

V is TRBV27 and J is TRBJ2-1; tentative D call: TRBD1 (5 bases). The V end lost 4 bases, the J end lost 6 bases, and 10 bases lay between the germline ends. Germline V gives CDR1 MNHEY, CDR2 SMNVEV (reference sequence). This CDR3 has 13 residues. CDR3 DNA sequence: TGTGCCAGCAGTTCCACAGGAACCAATGAGCAGTTCTTC. Protein product: CASSSTGTNEQFF.

This sequence joins TRBV5-1 and TRBJ2-3; D unresolved. V was cut by 4 bases and J by 0 bases, with 9 bases left in between. The CDR3 length is 14 residues. CDR1 is SGHRS and CDR2 is YFSETQ in the germline V gene. The CDR3: CASSPLSSTDTQYF. DNA of the CDR3: TGCGCCAGCAGCCCGTTGAGTAGCACAGATACGCAGTATTTT.

This chain links TRBV7-2 with TRBJ2-3; D is unresolved. There are 12 residues in the CDR3. Germline V gives CDR1 SGHTA, CDR2 FQGNSA. V was shortened by 1 base and J by 4 bases, with 3 bases between the two germline ends. The CDR3: CASSLDPDTQYF. The CDR3 nucleotides are TGTGCCAGCAGCTTAGACCCAGATACGCAGTATTTT.

The chain uses TRBV6-1 and TRBJ2-1; a weak D match, TRBD1 (6 bases). Per germline, CDR1 MNHNS and CDR2 SASEGT. The CDR3 consists of 14 residues. V shed 5 bases and J shed 3 bases, with 11 bases lying between them. This chain's CDR3 is CASSLTGSYNEQFF. The DNA for the CDR3 is TGTGCCAGCAGTCTTACAGGGAGCTACAATGAGCAGTTCTTC.

In this sample, this clonotype turned up once. CDR3: CASSFLGGVTQFF. DNA of the CDR3: TGTGCCAGCAGCTTTTTAGGGGGAGTTACGCAGTTCTTC. The V gene is TRBV12-3 or TRBV12-4, the J gene TRBJ2-1; weak D call: TRBD1 (6 bases). V dropped 6 bases and J dropped 12 bases, with 18 bases sitting between them. The CDR3 contains 13 residues.

This chain connects TRBV10-2 to TRBJ2-5; 7 positions agree with TRBD2. After removal of 2 bases from V and 7 bases from J, the junction contained 10 bases not matched to a gene. CDR1 WSHSY and CDR2 SAAADI come from the germline V gene. The CDR3 has 15 residues. The CDR3 sequence: CASSEGLGPFGTQYF. Written as DNA, the CDR3 is TGCGCCAGCAGTGAGGGACTAGGGCCTTTCGGGACCCAGTACTTC.

This chain links TRBV10-1 with TRBJ2-7, with TRBD1 matching over 8 bases. Germline CDR1 is WNHNN and CDR2 is SYGVQD (reference sequence). The CDR3 extends over 14 amino acids. J lost 5 bases, V lost 2 bases, and 5 bases had no gene match. DNA for the CDR3: TGCGCCAGCAGTGAGAGGGCAGGGGGCGACGAGCAGTACTTC. As protein: CASSERAGGDEQYF.

This clonotype showed up just a few times. This chain links TRBV6-4 with TRBJ2-3, with TRBD2 matching 9 bases. CDR1 and CDR2 (germline): MRHNA, SNTAGT. CDR3 length: 15 amino acids. With 4 bases clipped from V and 6 bases from J, the junction kept 8 bases outside the gene matches. CDR3 loop: CASSVRGLAGDTQYF. The CDR3 DNA follows: TGTGCCAGCAGTGTTCGGGGACTAGCAGGCGATACGCAGTATTTT.

By proportion, this clonotype is medium-sized. The genes are TRBV6-5 and TRBJ2-3; D may match TRBD1 or TRBD2 (6 bases each). The CDR3 is 16 residues long. Germline loops: CDR1 MNHEY, CDR2 SVGAGI. The V and J ends lost 5 bases and 1 base respectively, with 16 bases between them. CDR3 region: CASSPRRGSGTDTQYF. CDR3 nucleotides: TGTGCCAGCAGTCCGAGGAGGGGGAGCGGCACAGATACGCAGTATTTT.